The 28 T cell receptor beta chains below were found in one sample sequenced in a study of tissue T cells after allogeneic stem cell transplantation. Repertoires were generated with immunoSEQ multiplex PCR, while TCRdb's copy carries only in-frame clones and drops some. The sample carries approximately 4,400 clones, about 49% recorded once. Documented time point: mouse harvest day 14 after allogeneic transplant. Tail vein injection delivered 10^7 T-cell-depleted bone marrow cells and 10^6 splenic CD5+ T cells. Sequenced input: lymph node tissue. The receptor source for this set is a female BALB/c mouse given C57BL/6 T cells with graft-versus-host disease after an allogeneic hematopoietic cell transplant.

In its sample, this clone ranks as medium-sized. Mouse names are used for the genes. CDR3 sequence reads: CASRTGGGSAETLYF. The CDR3 DNA, read in part, is TGTGCCAGCAGGACTGGGGGGGGGAGTGCAGAAACGCTGTAT. V is TRBV2 and J is TRBJ2-3, with 11 positions matching TRBD2. The CDR3 extends 1 residue past the end of the read, so its final part is completed from the germline J gene. Trimming at V came to 6 bases and at J to 0 bases, leaving 2 bases not matched to a gene. The CDR3 has 15 residues. Germline V CDR1 and CDR2: LGHNA, YSYQKL.

Notes on this clone: Gene names refer to mouse genes. Coverage ceases 1 residue before the CDR3 finishes, and the germline J gene fills in the end. The V and J genes are TRBV23 and TRBJ2-7; the D call of TRBD1 is as the table states it, not checked on the DNA. The CDR3 length is 14 residues. Germline V gene data show CDR1 as KGHTA and CDR2 as FQNQQP. The CDR3 is CSSSRTGGSYEQYF. The sequenced CDR3 bases are TGCTCCAGCAGCCGGACAGGGGGCTCCTATGAACAGTAC.

In its sample, this clone ranks as medium-sized. Mouse names are used for the genes. The CDR3 is cut off 1 residue early in the read; its end comes from the germline J gene. This chain joins TRBV12-1 and TRBJ1-3; perhaps TRBD1 as D (5 bases). This CDR3 contains 15 residues. CDR1 is SGHSN, CDR2 HYEKVE, per germline. V gave up 0 bases and J gave up 0 bases, with 8 bases separating them. This CDR3 is CASSLFRDSGNTLYF. CDR3 bases read: TGTGCCAGCTCTCTCTTCAGGGATTCTGGAAATACGCTCTAT.

By its share, this clone is medium-sized. All gene names here are mouse names. The DNA ends 1 residue before the CDR3 does, and the rest of the CDR3 is filled in from the germline J gene. The gene calls are TRBV20 and TRBJ1-1; D remains unclear. V lost 0 bases, J lost 6 bases, and 8 bases lay in between. Germline V gene sequence: CDR1 GFQATS, CDR2 STVNSAI. CDR3 length equals 12 residues. Incomplete CDR3 DNA: TGTGGTGCTAGGGATCTTAAGTCAGAAGTCTTC. It encodes CGARDLKSEVF. The whole CDR3 sequence is CGARDLKSEVFF.

Details on this clone: Gene names denote mouse genes. The read terminates 1 residue before the CDR3 end, so the remaining end is supplied by the germline J gene. The chain uses TRBV31 and TRBJ2-7; TRBD2 matches 10 bases. CDR1 is GKSSPN, CDR2 SITVG, per germline. Trimming removed 0 bases from V and 3 bases from J; junction bases left unmatched: 2. The CDR3 is 14 amino acids. The CDR3 bases that were read are TGTGCCTGGAGTCTTGGGACTGGGGACTATGAACAGTAC. It is translated as CAWSLGTGDYEQY. The entire CDR3 sequence reads CAWSLGTGDYEQYF. Together with reference TRBV31 and TRBJ2-7, the CDR3 gives the full variable domain: AQTIHQWPVAEIKAVGSPLSLGCTIKGKSSPNLYWYWQATGGTLQQLFYSITVGQVESVVQLNLSASRPKDDQFILSTEKLLLSHSGFYLCAWSLGTGDYEQYFGPGTRLTVL.

Comment on this clone: The gene symbols are mouse symbols. The read ends 1 residue before the CDR3 terminus; that terminus is restored from the germline J gene. The same CDR3 also results from other DNA sequences found in this sample. The chain has TRBV3 and TRBJ2-5; 10 nucleotides align to TRBD2. This CDR3 is 16 amino acids long. The germline CDR1 and CDR2 sequences are SNHLY and FYNGKV (reference sequence). Trimming took 4 bases from V and 0 from J; bases not matched to a gene: 4. CDR3 DNA, as far as it was read: TGTGCCAGCAGCTCCGGACTGGGGGTTAACCAAGACACCCAGTAC. Protein product: CASSSGLGVNQDTQY. The entire CDR3 reads CASSSGLGVNQDTQYF.

Regarding this clone: All gene names here are mouse names. The read is 1 residue too short to cover the CDR3 end, so that end is filled in from the germline J gene. The chain recombines TRBV19 with TRBJ2-4, with D possibly matching TRBD2 (6 bases). Germline V gene sequence: CDR1 FNHDT, CDR2 SITEND (reference sequence). This CDR3 spans 14 amino acids. Trimming left V 1 base short and J 0 bases short, with 6 bases between. The CDR3 sequence: CASSIWGSQNTLYF. The CDR3 bases that were read are TGTGCCAGCAGTATATGGGGGAGTCAAAACACCTTGTAC. Variable domain in full (rest from reference TRBV19 and TRBJ2-4): GGIITQTPKFLIGQEGQKLTLKCQQNFNHDTMYWYRQDSGKGLRLIYYSITENDLQKGDLSEGYDASREKKSSFSLTVTSAQKNEMAVFLCASSIWGSQNTLYFGAGTRLSVL.

Concerning this clone itself: Gene names are mouse gene names. The CDR3 goes on 1 residue after the read ends, and that part is filled in from the germline J gene. The genes are TRBV26 and TRBJ1-6; D is unclear. TRBJ1-6 is classed as an ORF, of uncertain function. Germline V gene data show CDR1 as KGHPV and CDR2 as FQNQEV (reference sequence). The CDR3 extends over 14 amino acids. The V gene lost 2 bases and the J gene lost 4 bases, with 6 bases spanning the gap. CDR3 region: CASSLRVYNSPLYF. The CDR3 DNA, read in part, is TGTGCCAGCAGTCTGCGGGTTTATAATTCGCCCCTCTAC.

Of note for this clone: Gene names denote mouse genes. The CDR3 extends 1 residue past the end of the read, so its final part is completed from the germline J gene. The J gene is TRBJ2-4, the V gene TRBV13-2; 7 nucleotides align to TRBD1. Trimming cost V 5 bases and J 4 bases; bases outside gene matches: 4. Germline CDR1 NNHNN, CDR2 SYGAGS (reference sequence). The CDR3 extends over 13 amino acids. CDR3 loop: CASGRDRKNTLYF. CDR3 DNA (partial): TGTGCCAGCGGAAGGGACAGAAAAAACACCTTGTAC.

By frequency in the sample, this clone is medium-sized. Any gene name here is a mouse gene name. This chain's CDR3 is CASSDLFSNERLFF. Incomplete CDR3 DNA: TGTGCCAGCAGTGATCTTTTTTCCAACGAAAGATTATTT. The chain links TRBV13-1 to TRBJ1-4; no clear D gene. The read finishes 1 residue shy of the CDR3 end, and the germline J gene is used to complete it. The CDR3 has 14 residues. Trimming cost V 1 base and J 0 bases, with 4 bases left between them. CDR1 is NSHNY, CDR2 SYGAGN, per germline.

About this clone: The genes and germline here are from mouse. The read ends 1 residue before the CDR3 terminus; that terminus is restored from the germline J gene. The V and J genes are TRBV12-2 and TRBJ2-7; 8 nucleotides align to TRBD2. The ends lost 0 bases at V and 5 bases at J; junction bases unmatched: 5. Germline CDR1 is SGHLS and CDR2 is HYDKME. The CDR3 is made up of 14 amino acids. The DNA read from the CDR3 is TGTGCCAGCTCTCTCGGGGGGGGCGCGGATGAACAGTAC. It translates to CASSLGGGADEQY. The whole CDR3 sequence reads CASSLGGGADEQYF.

As concerns this clone: All gene names here are mouse names. Sequencing ends 1 residue short of the CDR3 end; the germline J gene provides the rest. The V gene is TRBV5, the J gene TRBJ1-4; the D gene is possibly TRBD1 (6 bases). CDR1 and CDR2 from the germline V gene are LGHNA and YNLKQL (reference sequence). CDR3 length: 15 residues. V lost 0 bases to trimming and J lost 7 bases, with 12 bases between them. Partial CDR3 DNA: TGTGCCAGCAGCCAAGAGTGGGGGCCGACCGAAAGATTATTT. As protein: CASSQEWGPTERLF. Given in full, the CDR3 is CASSQEWGPTERLFF.

Details on this clone: Gene names denote mouse genes. The missing CDR3 end, 1 residue past where the read stops, is filled in from the germline J gene. This chain uses TRBV31 with TRBJ2-5; 11 positions match TRBD2. Trimming removed 1 base from V and 4 bases from J; junction bases left unmatched: 4. The CDR3 is 15 residues long. The germline V gene encodes CDR1 GKSSPN and CDR2 SITVG. The covered CDR3 bases are TGTGCCTGGAGTCCTTGGACTGGGGGGAAAGACACCCAGTAC. Its protein is CAWSPWTGGKDTQY. The complete CDR3 reads CAWSPWTGGKDTQYF.

This clone was counted a few times. Gene names are mouse gene names. The read terminates 1 residue ahead of where the CDR3 ends, so the germline J gene completes it. The chain is built from TRBV15 and TRBJ2-2; D remains ambiguous. Deletions cut 1 base from V and 2 bases from J, with 5 bases between. Germline assignment: CDR1 SGHND and CDR2 FRSKSL. The CDR3 has 14 amino acids. CDR3 residues: CASSLGQNTGQLYF. The DNA read from the CDR3 is TGTGCCAGCAGTTTAGGTCAGAACACCGGGCAGCTCTAC.

By share, this clone counts as medium-sized (0.01 to 0.1%). All gene names here are mouse names. The read halts 1 residue ahead of the CDR3 end, with the missing end drawn from the germline J gene. The chain is built from TRBV13-3 and TRBJ2-7; D is uncertain. V was shortened by 0 bases and J by 4 bases, with 2 bases between the two germline ends. The CDR3 is 11 residues long. The V gene's germline CDR1 is NNHDY and CDR2 SYVADS. The sequenced CDR3 bases are TGTGCCAGCAGTGATGGGTATGAACAGTAC. Translating it yields CASSDGYEQY. The complete CDR3 sequence is CASSDGYEQYF.

With regard to this clone: The genes are named according to mouse. The read terminates 1 residue before the CDR3 end, so the remaining end is supplied by the germline J gene. This chain uses TRBV5 with TRBJ2-4; 12 positions match TRBD2. Trimming removed 4 bases from V and 7 bases from J; junction bases left unmatched: 6. The germline V gene encodes CDR1 LGHNA and CDR2 YNLKQL (reference sequence). CDR3 length equals 15 residues. CDR3 amino acids: CASSPGTGGPYTLYF. The sequenced CDR3 bases are TGTGCCAGCAGCCCCGGGACTGGGGGGCCGTACACCTTGTAC.

To note about this clone: The germline and genes are mouse ones. The sequence runs out 1 residue before the end of the CDR3; the remainder is reconstructed from the germline J gene. The chain uses TRBV5 and TRBJ2-4, with 9 nucleotides matching TRBD2. The CDR3 has 15 residues. Looked up from germline, CDR1 is LGHNA and CDR2 is YNLKQL (reference sequence). V shed 0 bases and J 4 bases; nucleotides not matched to a gene: 2. CDR3: CASSQDWTGENTLYF. CDR3 bases read: TGTGCCAGCAGCCAAGACTGGACTGGGGAAAACACCTTGTAC.

About this clone: Each gene name is a mouse one. Read coverage stops 1 residue before the CDR3 terminus; the germline J gene supplies the remainder. The chain has TRBV31 and TRBJ2-5, with 9 bases matching TRBD2. This CDR3 has 13 residues. Trimming took 2 bases from V and 8 from J; bases not matched to a gene: 5. The germline V gene encodes CDR1 GKSSPN and CDR2 SITVG. The CDR3 bases that were read are TGTGCCTGGAGTGGGGACTGGGAAGGCACCCAGTAC. Translation: CAWSGDWEGTQY. The whole CDR3 region reads CAWSGDWEGTQYF.

As concerns this clone: Mouse germline and gene names are used. The read falls 1 residue short of the CDR3 end, and the missing part is taken from the germline J gene. The chain carries TRBV13-2 and TRBJ2-4, with D tentatively TRBD2 (6 bases). There are 12 residues in the CDR3. Per germline, CDR1 NNHNN and CDR2 SYGAGS (reference sequence). Trimming stripped 3 bases from V and 5 bases from J, with 7 bases between. The CDR3 sequence: CASGGGGNTLYF. The sequenced CDR3 bases are TGTGCCAGCGGTGGTGGGGGAAACACCTTGTAC.

A remark on this clone: All gene names here are mouse names. The observed sequence ends 1 residue before the CDR3 terminus, with the missing tail filled in from the germline J gene. The rearrangement joins TRBV5 to TRBJ2-7, with D perhaps TRBD2 (7 bases). Germline V gene sequence: CDR1 LGHNA, CDR2 YNLKQL (reference sequence). This CDR3 is built from 16 residues. V dropped 0 bases and J dropped 7 bases, with 19 bases sitting between them. The covered CDR3 bases are TGTGCCAGCAGCCAAGATCCGGGACCCGGGGGGCAAGAACAGTAC. Translating it yields CASSQDPGPGGQEQY. The full CDR3 is CASSQDPGPGGQEQYF.

The table lists this clone with a count of one. The genes are named according to mouse. The read falls 1 residue short of the CDR3 end, and the missing part is taken from the germline J gene. The V and J genes are TRBV24 and TRBJ2-4, with a possible D match to TRBD2 (5 bases). The V end was cut by 4 bases, the J end by 0 bases, with 5 bases between. Germline CDR1 KGHTA, CDR2 FRNEEI. The CDR3 contains 13 residues. Partial CDR3 DNA: TGTGCCAGCAGTCGGACTAGTCAAAACACCTTGTAC. Its protein product is CASSRTSQNTLY. The complete CDR3 protein is CASSRTSQNTLYF.

As regards this clone: Gene names and germline match the mouse. The read falls 1 residue short of the CDR3 end, and the missing part is taken from the germline J gene. The chain joins TRBV26 to TRBJ2-7; D gene uncertain. V was trimmed by 6 bases and J by 0 bases, leaving 6 bases between them. The germline V gene encodes CDR1 KGHPV and CDR2 FQNQEV (reference sequence). This CDR3 has 12 amino acids. CDR3 sequence reads: CASRDNSYEQYF. The covered CDR3 bases are TGTGCCAGCAGAGACAACTCCTATGAACAGTAC. The entire variable domain, with the rest obtained from reference TRBV26 and TRBJ2-7, is as follows: NSKVIQTPRYLVKGQGQKAKMRCIPEKGHPVVFWYQQNKNNEFKFLINFQNQEVLQQIDMTEKRFSAECPSNSPCSLEIQSSEAGDSALYLCASRDNSYEQYFGPGTRLTVL.

This clone was picked up one time. Gene names and germline refer to mouse. The CDR3 end is not reached by the read, which stops 1 residue before it; the germline J gene fills it in. Other DNA sequences from this sample encode an identical CDR3 as well. The chain has TRBV26 and TRBJ1-1; D not certain. With 6 bases removed from V and 3 bases from J, the gap between germline ends came to 5 bases. This CDR3 region has 11 residues. From germline, CDR1 is KGHPV and CDR2 FQNQEV (reference sequence). The DNA read from the CDR3 is TGTGCCAGCAGCCGGGACACAGAAGTCTTC. It translates to CASSRDTEVF. The CDR3 in its entirety is CASSRDTEVFF.

In the case of this clone: Mouse gene names and germline throughout. CDR3 DNA, as far as it was read: TGTGCCAGCAGCCCTCGACTGGGGGGGAACTATGCTGAGCAGTTC. Translating gives CASSPRLGGNYAEQF. The CDR3 in its entirety is CASSPRLGGNYAEQFF. The chain couples TRBV3 to TRBJ2-1, with 11 bases lining up with TRBD2. The read ends 1 residue before the CDR3 terminus; that terminus is restored from the germline J gene. Trimming removed 5 bases from V and 1 base from J; junction bases left unmatched: 4. This CDR3 comprises 16 residues. CDR1 and CDR2 (germline): SNHLY, FYNGKV (reference sequence).

This clone was counted a few times. The genes are named according to mouse. The read comes to an end 1 residue before the CDR3 does, leaving the germline J gene to fill in the end. The V call is TRBV1, the J call TRBJ1-3; D uncertain. Germline loops: CDR1 NSQYPW, CDR2 LRSPGD (reference sequence). Trimming stripped 4 bases from V and 0 bases from J, with 7 bases between. This CDR3 is built from 14 residues. CDR3 residues: CTCSVTSSGNTLYF. Partial CDR3 DNA: TGCACCTGCAGTGTGACATCTTCTGGAAATACGCTCTAT.

In the case of this clone: Gene names follow the mouse nomenclature. Read sequence stops 1 residue before the CDR3 end, and the germline J gene provides the missing end. The rearrangement joins TRBV2 to TRBJ1-1, with D perhaps TRBD1 (5 bases). Germline V lookup: CDR1 LGHNA, CDR2 YSYQKL. Trimming pared 0 bases from V and 5 bases from J, leaving 10 bases between. CDR3 length: 14 residues. The DNA read from the CDR3 is TGTGCCAGCAGCCAAGAAAGAGGACAAACAGAAGTCTTC. Encoded protein: CASSQERGQTEVF. The complete CDR3 sequence is CASSQERGQTEVFF.

This clone has more than one count but fewer than ten. Gene names and germline match the mouse. The read terminates 1 residue ahead of where the CDR3 ends, so the germline J gene completes it. The chain is built from TRBV26 and TRBJ1-1, with D perhaps TRBD1 (6 bases). Deletions cut 2 bases from V and 5 bases from J, with 12 bases between. The germline V gene encodes CDR1 KGHPV and CDR2 FQNQEV (reference sequence). This CDR3 has 14 amino acids. This CDR3 reads CASSLEQGRTEVFF. The CDR3 bases that were read are TGTGCCAGCAGTCTGGAACAGGGACGGACAGAAGTCTTC.

This clone was counted between two and nine times. The germline and genes are mouse ones. The observed sequence ends 1 residue before the CDR3 terminus, with the missing tail filled in from the germline J gene. The chain has TRBV17 and TRBJ2-5; D remains unclear. Germline V gives CDR1 MNHDT, CDR2 YYDKIL. CDR3 length: 12 residues. Trimming stripped 3 bases from V and 6 bases from J, with 7 bases between. The CDR3 here is CASSSLRDTQYF. The CDR3 bases that were read are TGTGCTAGCAGTAGTCTGAGGGACACCCAGTAC.